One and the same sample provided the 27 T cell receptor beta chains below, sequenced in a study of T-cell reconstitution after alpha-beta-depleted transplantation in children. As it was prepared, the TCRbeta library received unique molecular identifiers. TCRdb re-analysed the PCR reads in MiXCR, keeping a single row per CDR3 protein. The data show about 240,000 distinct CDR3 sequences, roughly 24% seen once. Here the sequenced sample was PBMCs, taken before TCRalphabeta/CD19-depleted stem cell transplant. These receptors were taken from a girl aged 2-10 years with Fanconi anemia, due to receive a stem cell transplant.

CDR3 in DNA: TGCGCCAGCAGTCAACCGGGACAGGCCACAGATACGCAGTATTTT. It encodes CASSQPGQATDTQYF. The V call is TRBV23-1, the J call TRBJ2-3; 8 nucleotides agree with TRBD1. TRBV23-1 is treated as an ORF (open reading frame) with a function not yet certain. The J segment lost 2 bases and the V segment lost 2 bases, leaving 3 bases of the junction unmatched. The CDR3 contains 15 residues.

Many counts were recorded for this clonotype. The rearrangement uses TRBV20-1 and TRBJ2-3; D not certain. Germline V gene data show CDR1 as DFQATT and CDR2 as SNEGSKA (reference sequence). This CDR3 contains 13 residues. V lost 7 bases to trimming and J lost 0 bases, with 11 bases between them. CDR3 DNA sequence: TGCAGTGTTGGGGATTCGAGCACAGATACGCAGTATTTT. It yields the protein CSVGDSSTDTQYF.

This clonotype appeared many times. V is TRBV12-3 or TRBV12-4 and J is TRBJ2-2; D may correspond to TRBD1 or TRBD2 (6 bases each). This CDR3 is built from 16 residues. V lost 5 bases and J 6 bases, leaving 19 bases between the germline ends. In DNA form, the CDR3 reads TGTGCCAGCAGTCCGGCCGGGGGCAGGGGTGCCGGGGAGCTGTTTTTT. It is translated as CASSPAGGRGAGELFF.

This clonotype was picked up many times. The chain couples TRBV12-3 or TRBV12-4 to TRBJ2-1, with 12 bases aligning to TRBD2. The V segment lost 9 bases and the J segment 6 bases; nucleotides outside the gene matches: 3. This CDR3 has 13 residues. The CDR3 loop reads CASRLAGANEQFF. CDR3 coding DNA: TGTGCCAGTAGACTAGCGGGAGCCAATGAGCAGTTCTTC.

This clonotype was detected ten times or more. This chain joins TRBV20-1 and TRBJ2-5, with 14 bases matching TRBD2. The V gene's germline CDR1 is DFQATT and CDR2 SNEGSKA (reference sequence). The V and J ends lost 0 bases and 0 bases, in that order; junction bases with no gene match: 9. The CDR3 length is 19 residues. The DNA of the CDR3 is TGCAGTGCTAGAGACCTAGGACTAGCGGGGGGCCCGTACCAAGAGACCCAGTACTTC. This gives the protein CSARDLGLAGGPYQETQYF.

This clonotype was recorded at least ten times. The CDR3 sequence: CASKWTREETQYF. The CDR3 DNA sequence: TGTGCCAGCAAATGGACGCGCGAAGAGACCCAGTACTTC. This sequence joins TRBV14 and TRBJ2-5; D remains ambiguous. The CDR3 loop spans 13 amino acids. Trimming pared 7 bases from V and 3 bases from J, leaving 12 bases between. CDR1 and CDR2 (germline): SGHDN, FVKESK.

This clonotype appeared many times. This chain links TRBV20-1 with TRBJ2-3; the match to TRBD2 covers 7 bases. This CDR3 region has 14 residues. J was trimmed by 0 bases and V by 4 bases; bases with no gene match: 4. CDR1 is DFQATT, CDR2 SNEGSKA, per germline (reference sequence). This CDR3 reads CSAKKAGSTDTQYF. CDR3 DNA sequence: TGCAGTGCTAAAAAAGCGGGAAGCACAGATACGCAGTATTTT.

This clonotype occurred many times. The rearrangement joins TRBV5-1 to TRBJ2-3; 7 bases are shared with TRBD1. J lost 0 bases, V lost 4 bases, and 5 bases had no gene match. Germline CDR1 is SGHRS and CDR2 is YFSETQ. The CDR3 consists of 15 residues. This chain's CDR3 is CASSRGQLSTDTQYF. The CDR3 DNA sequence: TGCGCCAGCAGCCGGGGACAGCTTAGCACAGATACGCAGTATTTT.

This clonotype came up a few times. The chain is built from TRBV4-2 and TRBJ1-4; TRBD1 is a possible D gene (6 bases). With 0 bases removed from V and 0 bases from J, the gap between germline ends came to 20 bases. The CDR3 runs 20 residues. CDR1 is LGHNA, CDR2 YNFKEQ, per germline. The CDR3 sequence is CASSQDRQGPSYATNEKLFF. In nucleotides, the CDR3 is TGTGCCAGCAGCCAAGATAGGCAGGGGCCTTCCTATGCAACTAATGAAAAACTGTTTTTT.

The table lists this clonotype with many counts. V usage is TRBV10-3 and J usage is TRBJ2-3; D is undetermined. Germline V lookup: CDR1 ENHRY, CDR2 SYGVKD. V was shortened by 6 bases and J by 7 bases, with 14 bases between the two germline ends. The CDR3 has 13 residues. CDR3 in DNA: TGTGCCATCAGGAGACCAGAAGGGAATACGCAGTATTTT. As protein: CAIRRPEGNTQYF.

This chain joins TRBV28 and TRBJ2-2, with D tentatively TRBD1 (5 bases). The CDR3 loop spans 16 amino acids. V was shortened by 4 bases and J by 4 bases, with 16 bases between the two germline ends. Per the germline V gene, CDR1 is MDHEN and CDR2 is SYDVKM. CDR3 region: CASSSPTGSGTGELFF. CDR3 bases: TGTGCCAGCAGTTCACCTACAGGTTCGGGCACCGGGGAGCTGTTTTTT. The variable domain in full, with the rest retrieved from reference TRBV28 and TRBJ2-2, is DVKVTQSSRYLVKRTGEKVFLECVQDMDHENMFWYRQDPGLGLRLIYFSYDVKMKEKGDIPEGYSVSREKKERFSLILESASTNQTSMYLCASSSPTGSGTGELFFGEGSRLTVL.

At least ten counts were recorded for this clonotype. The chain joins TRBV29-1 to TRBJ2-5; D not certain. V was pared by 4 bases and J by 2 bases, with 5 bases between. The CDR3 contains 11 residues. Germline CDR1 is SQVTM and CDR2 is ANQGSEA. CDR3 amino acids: CSVVPQETQYF. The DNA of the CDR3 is TGCAGCGTTGTTCCACAAGAGACCCAGTACTTC. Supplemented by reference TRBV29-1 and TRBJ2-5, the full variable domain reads SAVISQKPSRDICQRGTSLTIQCQVDSQVTMMFWYRQQPGQSLTLIATANQGSEATYESGFVIDKFPISRPNLTFSTLTVSNMSPEDSSIYLCSVVPQETQYFGPGTRLLVL.

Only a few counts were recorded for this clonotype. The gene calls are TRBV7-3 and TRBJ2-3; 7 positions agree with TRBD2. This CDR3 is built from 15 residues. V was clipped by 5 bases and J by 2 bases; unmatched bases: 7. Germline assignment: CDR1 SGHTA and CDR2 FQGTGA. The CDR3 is CASSQSGTITDTQYF. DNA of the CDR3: TGTGCCAGCAGCCAATCCGGGACTATCACAGATACGCAGTATTTT.

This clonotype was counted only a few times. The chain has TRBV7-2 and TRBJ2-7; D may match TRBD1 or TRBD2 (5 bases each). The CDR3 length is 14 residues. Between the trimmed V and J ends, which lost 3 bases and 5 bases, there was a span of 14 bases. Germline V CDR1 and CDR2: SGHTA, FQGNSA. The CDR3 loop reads CASSFDGAGDEQYF. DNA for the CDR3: TGTGCCAGCAGCTTCGACGGGGCCGGGGACGAGCAGTACTTC.

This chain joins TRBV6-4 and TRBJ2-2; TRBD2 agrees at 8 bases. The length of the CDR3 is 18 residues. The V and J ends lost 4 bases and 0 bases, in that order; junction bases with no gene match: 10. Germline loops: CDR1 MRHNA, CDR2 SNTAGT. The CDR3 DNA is TGTGCCAGCAGTGCCTCTCTAGCGGGCTATGCGAACACCGGGGAGCTGTTTTTT. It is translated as CASSASLAGYANTGELFF.

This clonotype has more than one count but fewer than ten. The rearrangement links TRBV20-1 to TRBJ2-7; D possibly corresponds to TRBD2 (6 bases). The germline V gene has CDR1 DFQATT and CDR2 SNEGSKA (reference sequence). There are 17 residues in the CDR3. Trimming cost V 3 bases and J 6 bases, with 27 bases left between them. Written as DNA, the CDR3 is TGCAGTGCTAGCGGTGGAGGGTTGAATGTACCTTTCTCCGAGCAGTACTTC. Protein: CSASGGGLNVPFSEQYF.

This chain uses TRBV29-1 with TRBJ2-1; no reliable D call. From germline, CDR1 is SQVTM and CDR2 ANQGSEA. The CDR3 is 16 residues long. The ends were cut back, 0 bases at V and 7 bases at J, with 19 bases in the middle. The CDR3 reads CSVEDRISVSENEQFF. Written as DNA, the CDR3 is TGCAGCGTTGAAGATCGGATCAGCGTATCAGAGAATGAGCAGTTCTTC.

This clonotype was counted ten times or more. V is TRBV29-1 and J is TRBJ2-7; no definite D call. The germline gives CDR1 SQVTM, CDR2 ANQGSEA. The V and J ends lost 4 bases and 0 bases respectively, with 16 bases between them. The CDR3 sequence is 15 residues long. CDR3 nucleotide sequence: TGCAGCGTTGTAGGTCGCCAGTCGGTCTCCTACGAGCAGTACTTC. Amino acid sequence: CSVVGRQSVSYEQYF.

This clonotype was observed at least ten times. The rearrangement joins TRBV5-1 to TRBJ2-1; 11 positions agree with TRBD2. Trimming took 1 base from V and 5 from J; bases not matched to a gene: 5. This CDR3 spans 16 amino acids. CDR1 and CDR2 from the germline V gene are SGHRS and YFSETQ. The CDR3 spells CASSLTLAGADNEQFF. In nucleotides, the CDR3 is TGCGCCAGCAGCTTGACACTAGCGGGAGCCGACAATGAGCAGTTCTTC.

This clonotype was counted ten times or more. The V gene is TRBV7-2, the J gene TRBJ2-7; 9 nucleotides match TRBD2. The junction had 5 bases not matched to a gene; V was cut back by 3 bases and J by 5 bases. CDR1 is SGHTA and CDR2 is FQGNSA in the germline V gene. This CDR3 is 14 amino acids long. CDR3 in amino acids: CASSLAGGPHEQYF. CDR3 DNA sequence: TGTGCCAGCAGCTTGGCGGGAGGGCCACACGAGCAGTACTTC. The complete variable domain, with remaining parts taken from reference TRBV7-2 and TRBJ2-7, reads GAGVSQSPSNKVTEKGKDVELRCDPISGHTALYWYRQSLGQGLEFLIYFQGNSAPDKSGLPSDRFSAERTGGSVSTLTIQRTQQEDSAVYLCASSLAGGPHEQYFGPGTRLTVT.

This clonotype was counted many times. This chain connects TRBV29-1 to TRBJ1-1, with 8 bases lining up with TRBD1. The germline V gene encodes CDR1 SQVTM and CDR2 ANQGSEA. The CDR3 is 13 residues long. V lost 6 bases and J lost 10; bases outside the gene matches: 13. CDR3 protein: CSVHKGQGVGAFF. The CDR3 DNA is TGCAGCGTCCACAAAGGACAGGGTGTTGGAGCTTTCTTT. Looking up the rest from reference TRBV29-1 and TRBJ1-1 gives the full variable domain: SAVISQKPSRDICQRGTSLTIQCQVDSQVTMMFWYRQQPGQSLTLIATANQGSEATYESGFVIDKFPISRPNLTFSTLTVSNMSPEDSSIYLCSVHKGQGVGAFFGQGTRLTVV.

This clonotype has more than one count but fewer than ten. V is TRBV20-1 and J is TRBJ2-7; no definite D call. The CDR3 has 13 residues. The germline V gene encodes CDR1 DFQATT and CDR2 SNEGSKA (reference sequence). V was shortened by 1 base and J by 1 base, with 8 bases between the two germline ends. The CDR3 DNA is TGCAGTGCTAGAGTTTGGCTATCCTACGAGCAGTACTTC. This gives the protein CSARVWLSYEQYF.

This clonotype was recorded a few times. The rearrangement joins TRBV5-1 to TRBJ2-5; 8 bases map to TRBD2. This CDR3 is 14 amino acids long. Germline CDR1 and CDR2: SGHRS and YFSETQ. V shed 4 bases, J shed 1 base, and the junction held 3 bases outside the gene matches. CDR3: CASSPGGAQETQYF. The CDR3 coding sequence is TGCGCCAGCAGCCCGGGAGGGGCCCAAGAGACCCAGTACTTC. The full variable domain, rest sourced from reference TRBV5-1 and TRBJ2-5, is KAGVTQTPRYLIKTRGQQVTLSCSPISGHRSVSWYQQTPGQGLQFLFEYFSETQRNKGNFPGRFSGRQFSNSRSEMNVSTLELGDSALYLCASSPGGAQETQYFGPGTRLLVL.

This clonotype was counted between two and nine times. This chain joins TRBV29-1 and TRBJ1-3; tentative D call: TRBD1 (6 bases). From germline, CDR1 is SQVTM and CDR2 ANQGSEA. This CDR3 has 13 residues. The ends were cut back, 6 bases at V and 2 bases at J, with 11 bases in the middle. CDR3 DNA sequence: TGCAGCGTCATACAGGGCCCTGGAAACACCATATATTTT. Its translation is CSVIQGPGNTIYF.

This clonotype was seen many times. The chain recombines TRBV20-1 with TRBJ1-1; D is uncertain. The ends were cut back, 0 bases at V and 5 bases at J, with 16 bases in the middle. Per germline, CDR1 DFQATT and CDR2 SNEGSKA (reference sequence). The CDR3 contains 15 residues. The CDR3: CSARDRGWGGTEAFF. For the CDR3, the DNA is TGCAGTGCTAGAGATCGTGGGTGGGGTGGGACTGAAGCTTTCTTT.

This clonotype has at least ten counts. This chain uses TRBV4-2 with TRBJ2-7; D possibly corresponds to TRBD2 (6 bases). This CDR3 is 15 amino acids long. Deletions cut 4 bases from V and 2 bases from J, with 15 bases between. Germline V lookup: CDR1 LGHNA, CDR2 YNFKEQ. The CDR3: CASSLERRGTYEQYF. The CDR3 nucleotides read TGTGCCAGCAGCCTCGAGCGGAGGGGAACCTACGAGCAGTACTTC.

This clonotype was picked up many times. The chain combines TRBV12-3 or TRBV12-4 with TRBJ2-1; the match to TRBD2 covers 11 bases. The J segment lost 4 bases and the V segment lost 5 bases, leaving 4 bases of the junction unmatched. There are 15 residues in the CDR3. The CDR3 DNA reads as TGTGCCAGCAGTCCCCGGACTAGCGGGTACAATGAGCAGTTCTTC. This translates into CASSPRTSGYNEQFF.